One T cell receptor beta chain is described in this entry. Its antigen is unknown. Only in-frame clones appear in the TCRdb table, and some are missing; sequencing was by immunoSEQ multiplex PCR. The table includes around 160,000 clones, around 94% detected once. This sample stems from a study of T cell responses to AZD1222 COVID-19 vaccine. This CDR3 has 20 amino acids. V gave up 2 bases and J gave up 5 bases, with 28 bases separating them. Germline V lookup: CDR1 MGHRA, CDR2 YSYEKL. Study-wide results and limits: Repertoires in all cases were sampled only once the peak T cell response had passed.

The origin of this receptor is an adult in good health. The sample consisted of peripheral blood, taken on day 0 of AZD1222 vaccination. The rearrangement links TRBV4-1 to TRBJ2-1; TRBD1 or TRBD2 may be the D gene (5 bases each). The CDR3 loop reads CASSQPVGRKRGAMDNEQFF. The DNA of the CDR3 is TGCGCCAGCAGCCAACCGGTGGGTCGGAAGAGAGGGGCTATGGACAATGAGCAGTTCTTC.